The rows below give T cell receptor beta chains drawn from one sample of a study of T cell changes during pregnancy in multiple sclerosis. Profiling relied on immunoSEQ multiplex PCR, and the TCRdb table lists in-frame clones only, not all of them. The table records 50,000 to 70,000 clones, roughly 91% of them present only once. The sequenced sample was peripheral blood, obtained after pregnancy. The receptors derive from a female donor in good health, enrolled as a control in a pregnancy study. The CDR3 runs from the conserved cysteine through the conserved F or W. D genes are given only for firm matches. The size entry is marked missing in some rows and otherwise reads once, few, many or a size class.

clone_size cdr3_length j_call v_call d_call cdr3_aa cdr3_nt
. 16 TRBJ1-1 TRBV9 . CASSVGPGGGNTEAFF TGTGCCAGCAGCGTAGGACCGGGGGGCGGGAACACTGAAGCTTTCTTT
. 16 TRBJ1-2 TRBV5-4 TRBD1 CASSLQSTGVVYGYTF TGTGCCAGCAGCTTGCAATCGACAGGGGTTGTCTATGGCTACACCTTC
. 16 TRBJ2-5 TRBV6-1 . CASSGLPQGPKETQYF TGTGCCAGCAGTGGACTCCCACAGGGCCCCAAAGAGACCCAGTACTTC
. 16 TRBJ2-1 TRBV7-8 TRBD1 CASSPRWDRVWDEQFF TGTGCCAGCAGCCCGAGGTGGGACAGGGTTTGGGATGAGCAGTTCTTC
. 14 TRBJ2-3 TRBV4-1 . CASKKGFSEDTQYF TGCGCCAGCAAGAAGGGGTTCTCCGAAGATACGCAGTATTTT
. 15 TRBJ1-5 TRBV19 . CASSIGDTRNQPQHF TGTGCCAGTAGTATAGGTGACACTCGCAATCAGCCCCAGCATTTT
. 15 TRBJ2-1 TRBV4-2 TRBD2 CASSPGSGGVNEQFF TGTGCCAGCAGCCCGGGTAGCGGGGGGGTCAATGAGCAGTTCTTC
. 12 TRBJ2-7 TRBV30 . CASTGLSYEQYF TGTGCCTCCACCGGACTTTCCTACGAGCAGTACTTC
once 15 TRBJ1-4 TRBV27 . CASSFQQGGKEKLFF TGTGCCAGCAGTTTCCAACAGGGTGGTAAGGAAAAACTGTTTTTT
. 14 TRBJ1-1 TRBV9 . CASSVTGINTEAFF TGTGCCAGCAGCGTAACAGGGATTAACACTGAAGCTTTCTTT
. 14 TRBJ2-4 TRBV7-9 . CASSSGSGGGIQYF TGTGCCAGCAGCTCCGGCTCGGGGGGCGGTATTCAGTACTTC
. 14 TRBJ1-1 TRBV7-8 . CASSLARDNTEAFF TGTGCCAGCAGCTTAGCGCGGGATAACACTGAAGCTTTCTTT
. 14 TRBJ2-7 TRBV18 TRBD1 CASSQSGQAYEQYF TGTGCCAGCTCACAAAGCGGACAGGCCTACGAGCAGTACTTC
. 14 TRBJ2-1 TRBV4-3 . CASSPGRVPGRQFF TGCGCCAGCAGCCCCGGGAGAGTTCCGGGGAGGCAGTTCTTC
. 16 TRBJ1-4 TRBV4-3 . CASSQLSGSTNEKLFF TGCGCCAGCAGCCAACTTTCAGGGTCAACTAATGAAAAACTGTTTTTT
. 17 TRBJ2-3 TRBV14 TRBD2 CASSQRRLAGGTDTQYF TGTGCCAGCAGCCAAAGAAGACTAGCGGGGGGCACAGATACGCAGTATTTT
once 18 TRBJ2-7 TRBV10-1 TRBD2 CASSRATSGARGTYEQYF TGCGCCAGCTCGAGGGCGACTAGCGGGGCCCGAGGCACCTACGAGCAGTACTTC
few 14 TRBJ1-3 TRBV27 . CASSLGRTGNTIYF TGTGCCAGCAGTTTGGGGCGGACTGGAAACACCATATATTTT
. 14 TRBJ2-7 TRBV6-6 . CASSYRDNHYEQYF TGTGCCAGCAGTTACCGGGACAACCACTACGAGCAGTACTTC
. 14 TRBJ2-3 TRBV11-1 . CASSFNPGGDTQYF TGTGCCAGCAGCTTTAACCCGGGTGGGGATACGCAGTATTTT
. 14 TRBJ1-1 TRBV5-4 TRBD1 CASSWTGVNTEAFF TGTGCCAGCAGCTGGACAGGGGTGAACACTGAAGCTTTCTTT
. 17 TRBJ2-1 TRBV5-4 TRBD2 CASSQDPIAGVNNEQFF TGTGCCAGCAGTCAAGACCCAATAGCGGGGGTAAACAATGAGCAGTTCTTC
few 14 TRBJ2-3 TRBV19 TRBD1 CASSSRGSYDTQYF TGTGCCAGTAGTTCCAGGGGGAGCTACGATACGCAGTATTTT
. 13 TRBJ2-5 TRBV29-1 . CSVEVSLSEAQYF TGCAGCGTTGAAGTCAGCCTTTCAGAGGCCCAGTACTTC
. 15 TRBJ1-2 TRBV7-9 . CASSLGDKQYYGYTF TGTGCCAGCAGCCTAGGGGACAAGCAGTACTATGGCTACACCTTC
. 15 TRBJ2-1 TRBV6-5 TRBD1 CASSAGTGADNEQFF TGTGCCAGCAGTGCCGGGACAGGGGCTGACAATGAGCAGTTCTTC
. 13 TRBJ2-1 TRBV4-2 . CASRLLGGNEQFF TGTGCCAGCAGGCTACTCGGAGGAAATGAGCAGTTCTTC